This T cell receptor (beta chain) appears in the sequencing data of a study of identical twins. Study-wide results and limits: Out-of-frame alpha sequences that twins shared showed excess low generation probability. Memory repertoires showed no such pattern, whereas abundant cord blood beta clonotypes carried fewer insertions. In beta out-of-frame sequences, the excess sharing between twins was weaker.

MiXCR was run by TCRdb on the 5' RACE reads, yielding one entry per CDR3 protein. The table records hundreds of thousands of distinct CDR3 sequences, 8.6% of them present only once. This clonotype appeared many times. Its matching antigen is unknown. The same data also contributed to another study, on yellow fever vaccine responses in identical twins. That source notes: On the reported evidence, twins' vaccine T cell responses seemed partly convergent and partly personalized.

This clonotype was obtained from a woman between 18 and 30 years old in good health. The source material was PBMCs.

The CDR3 is CATRTAVLGTEAFF. The CDR3 nucleotides read TGTGCCACGAGGACAGCCGTTCTGGGAACTGAAGCTTTCTTT. The V and J genes are TRBV2 and TRBJ1-1, with a weak D call TRBD1 (6 bases). Trimming took off 10 bases at V and 5 bases at J, with 20 bases between the two ends. The germline CDR1 and CDR2 sequences are SNHLY and FYNNEI. CDR3 length: 14 amino acids.